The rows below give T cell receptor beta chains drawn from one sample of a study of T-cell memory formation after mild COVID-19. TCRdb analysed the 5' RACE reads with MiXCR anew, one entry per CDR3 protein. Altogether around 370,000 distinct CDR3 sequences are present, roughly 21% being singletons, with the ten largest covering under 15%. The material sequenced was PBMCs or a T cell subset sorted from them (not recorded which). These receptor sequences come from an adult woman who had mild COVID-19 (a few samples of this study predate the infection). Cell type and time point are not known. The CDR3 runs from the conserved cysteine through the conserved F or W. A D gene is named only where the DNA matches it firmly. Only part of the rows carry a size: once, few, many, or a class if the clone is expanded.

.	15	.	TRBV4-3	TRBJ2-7	TGCGCCAGCAGCCAAGGTGCGGAAAGTTACTACGAGCAGTACTTC	CASSQGAESYYEQYF
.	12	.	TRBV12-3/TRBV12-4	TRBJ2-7	TGTGCCAGCAGTTTCTCGCCCTACGAGCAGTACTTC	CASSFSPYEQYF
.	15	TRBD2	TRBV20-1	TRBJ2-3	TGCAGTGCTAAAGAGACTAGCGGGGTCACAGATACGCAGTATTTT	CSAKETSGVTDTQYF
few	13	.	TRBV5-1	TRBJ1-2	TGCGCCAGCAGCTTGATTGGGGAGTTTGGCTACACCTTC	CASSLIGEFGYTF
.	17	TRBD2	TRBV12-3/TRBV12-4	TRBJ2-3	TGTGCCAGCAGTCTAGGGACTAGCGGGAGGGCGGCAGATACGCAGTATTTT	CASSLGTSGRAADTQYF
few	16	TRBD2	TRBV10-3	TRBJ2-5	TGTGCCATCAGTGAGTCGCTACTAGCGGCCCAAGAGACCCAGTACTTC	CAISESLLAAQETQYF
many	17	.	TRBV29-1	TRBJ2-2	TGCAGCGTTGAAGACTTTACCGGGGAACGGGGGACCGGGGAGCTGTTTTTT	CSVEDFTGERGTGELFF
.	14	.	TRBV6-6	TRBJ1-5	TGTGCCAGCAGTTACTTTGGAGACAATCAGCCCCAGCATTTT	CASSYFGDNQPQHF
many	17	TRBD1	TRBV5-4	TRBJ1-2	TGTGCCAGCAGCCCAATGGGGACAGGGGGCTGGGGCTATGGCTACACCTTC	CASSPMGTGGWGYGYTF
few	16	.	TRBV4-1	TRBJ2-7	TGCGCCAGCAGCCCGACCACTCAGGGGAGGACCTACGAGCAGTACTTC	CASSPTTQGRTYEQYF
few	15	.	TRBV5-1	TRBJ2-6	TGCGCCAGCAGTCTACGGTTATCTGGGGCCAACGTCCTGACTTTC	CASSLRLSGANVLTF
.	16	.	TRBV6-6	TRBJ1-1	TGTGCCAGCAGCCAGGGGCGGGAGGGACCGAACACTGAAGCTTTCTTT	CASSQGREGPNTEAFF
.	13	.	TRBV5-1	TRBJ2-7	TGCGCCAGCAGCTGGGACCGGGAAAACGAGCAGTACTTC	CASSWDRENEQYF
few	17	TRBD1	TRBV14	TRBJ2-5	TGTGCCAGCAGCCAAGATCGCGCCAGGGGGTACCAAGAGACCCAGTACTTC	CASSQDRARGYQETQYF
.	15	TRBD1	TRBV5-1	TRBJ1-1	TGCGCCAGCCGGACAGGGGATAAAAAGAACACTGAAGCTTTCTTT	CASRTGDKKNTEAFF
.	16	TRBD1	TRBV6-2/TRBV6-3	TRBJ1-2	TGTGCCAGCAGTTCCGGACAGGGGTTCGGTAACTATGGCTACACCTTC	CASSSGQGFGNYGYTF
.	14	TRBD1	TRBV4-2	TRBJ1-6	TGTGCCAGCAGATGGGGGACAGATAATTCACCCCTCCACTTT	CASRWGTDNSPLHF
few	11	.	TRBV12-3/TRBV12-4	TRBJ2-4	TGTGCCAGCACCAGGACTGGGGATCAGTACTTC	CASTRTGDQYF
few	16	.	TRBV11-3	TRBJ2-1	TGTGCCAGCAGCTTAGAGGGGGGGCTGCTATACAATGAGCAGTTCTTC	CASSLEGGLLYNEQFF
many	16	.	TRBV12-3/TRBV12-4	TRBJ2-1	TGTGCCAGCAGCACAAAGGGGTCGGGGGGCGGTGATGAGCAGTTCTTC	CASSTKGSGGGDEQFF
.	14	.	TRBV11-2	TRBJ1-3	TGTGCCAGCAGCTTGGCCCGCTCTGGAAACACCATATATTTT	CASSLARSGNTIYF
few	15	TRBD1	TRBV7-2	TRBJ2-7	TGTGCCAGCACCCCTTCGACAGGGGCGGTCCACGAGCAGTACTTC	CASTPSTGAVHEQYF
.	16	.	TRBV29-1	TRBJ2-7	TGCAGCGTTGCCGTGCTGGGGAGTCTCCTCCGGGGCGGGCAGTACTTC	CSVAVLGSLLRGGQYF
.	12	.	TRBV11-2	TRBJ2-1	TGTGCCAGCAGCTTAGAACTGGCTAGCAAGTTCTTC	CASSLELASKFF
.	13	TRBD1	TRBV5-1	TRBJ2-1	TGCGCCAGCAGTTCCGACAGGGGGGGCGAGCAGTTCTTC	CASSSDRGGEQFF
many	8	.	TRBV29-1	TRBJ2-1	TGCAGCGCCGGAAGGCAGTTCTTC	CSAGRQFF
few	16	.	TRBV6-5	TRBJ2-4	TGTGCCAGCAGTCCAACATGGGGGGACGCCAAAAACATTCAGTACTTC	CASSPTWGDAKNIQYF
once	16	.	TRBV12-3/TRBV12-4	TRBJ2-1	TGTGCCAGCAGTTTCGTCTGGGGCGGGCTGAACAATGAGCAGTTCTTC	CASSFVWGGLNNEQFF
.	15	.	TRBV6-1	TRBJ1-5	TGTGCCAGCAGTAAGATTCCAGGATTACATCAGCCCCAGCATTTT	CASSKIPGLHQPQHF
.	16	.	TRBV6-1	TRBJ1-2	TGTGCCAGCAGTGAAACCCTCTGGGCGGATAACTATGGCTACACCTTC	CASSETLWADNYGYTF
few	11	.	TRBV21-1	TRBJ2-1	TGTGCCAGCAGCAAACTATGCGAGCAGTTCTTC	CASSKLCEQFF
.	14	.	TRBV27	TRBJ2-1	TGTGCCAGCAGTATCAGGGGAGAAAACAATGAGCAGTTCTTC	CASSIRGENNEQFF